Listed here are 21 T cell receptor beta chains from one sample, sequenced in a study of T cells in Graves' hyperthyroidism and ophthalmopathy (dated by TCRdb to between 2019 and 2020). Preparation of the library involved multiplex PCR. Instrument used: Illumina HiSeq 2000. The TCR beta CDR3 regions were amplified from RNA transcripts. The first round of RT-PCR for the TCR CDR3 was performed with the HTBI primer set and the Qiagen OneStep RT-PCR kit. TCRdb's own reprocessing of the public reads used fastp at Q25 and MiXCR and kept productive beta chains. Rows with one shared CDR3 protein collapse into an entry with the most common genes and DNA. Counted in this sample were about 610,000 distinct CDR3 sequences; about 14% of them appeared once. The ten largest clones represent approximately 4.2% of the sample. The specimen sequenced was blood. The receptor set was obtained from a woman aged 40 to 50 with Graves' ophthalmopathy.

Written as DNA, the CDR3 is TGTGCCAGCAGTTTACCAGGGTCTGGCAATCAGCCCCAGCATTTT. This codes for CASSLPGSGNQPQHF. This chain links TRBV28 with TRBJ1-5; weak D call: TRBD1 (5 bases). Trimming took 2 bases from V and 2 from J, leaving 10 bases between them. Per the germline V gene, CDR1 is MDHEN and CDR2 is SYDVKM. CDR3 length equals 15 residues.

This clonotype was found many times. The chain couples TRBV6-2 or TRBV6-3 to TRBJ2-3; maybe TRBD1 (6 bases). The CDR3 runs 16 residues. Trimming took 6 bases from V and 2 from J, leaving 18 bases between them. Germline V lookup: CDR1 MNHEY, CDR2 SVGEGT. The CDR3 sequence: CASRPDRTAPTDTQYF. CDR3 in DNA: TGTGCCAGCAGACCCGACCGGACAGCGCCCACAGATACGCAGTATTTT.

This clonotype has more than one count but fewer than ten. The V call is TRBV19, the J call TRBJ2-2; D call uncertain. CDR3 size: 16 residues. The germline V gene encodes CDR1 LNHDA and CDR2 SQIVND (reference sequence). Deletions cut 2 bases from V and 2 bases from J, with 12 bases between. The CDR3 DNA is TGTGCCAGTAGTATACGGGCGGAACTCAACACCGGGGAGCTGTTTTTT. It specifies CASSIRAELNTGELFF.

At least ten counts were recorded for this clonotype. The genes are TRBV5-1 and TRBJ2-5; tentatively, D is TRBD2 (6 bases). The germline V gene encodes CDR1 SGHRS and CDR2 YFSETQ. This CDR3 is 16 amino acids long. V lost 0 bases, J lost 1 base, and 13 bases lay in between. The CDR3 bases are TGCGCCAGCAGCTTGGGGGGCTCGGGAGCCCAAGAGACCCAGTACTTC. This encodes CASSLGGSGAQETQYF.

This clonotype was counted at least ten times. V is TRBV28 and J is TRBJ1-2; tentative D call: TRBD1 (6 bases). V lost 3 bases and J lost 7, with 12 bases in between. CDR1 is MDHEN, CDR2 SYDVKM, per germline. The CDR3 sequence is 13 residues long. The CDR3 nucleotides read TGTGCCAGCAGTTTGGGACAAACGGGTGGCTACACCTTC. It translates to CASSLGQTGGYTF.

This chain uses TRBV11-2 with TRBJ2-2; 8 bases line up with TRBD2. This CDR3 spans 17 amino acids. Germline loops: CDR1 SGHAT, CDR2 FQNNGV. Trimming cost V 1 base and J 4 bases; bases outside gene matches: 8. CDR3 sequence (DNA): TGTGCCAGCAGCTTAGGGGGTATTAGCGGGGTCACCGGGGAGCTGTTTTTT. This translates into CASSLGGISGVTGELFF.

This clonotype turned up a few times. This rearrangement joins TRBV4-2 to TRBJ1-3; D perhaps matches TRBD1 (5 bases). The length of the CDR3 is 20 residues. Germline CDR1 reads LGHNA; CDR2 reads YNFKEQ. V shed 5 bases and J shed 0 bases, with 26 bases lying between them. This CDR3 reads CASSAIAGSLLGDSGNTIYF. Here the CDR3 DNA reads TGTGCCAGCAGCGCAATCGCAGGGAGCTTGCTGGGGGACTCTGGAAACACCATATATTTT.

This clonotype has at least ten counts. The chain combines TRBV6-2 or TRBV6-3 with TRBJ2-7, with D hard to call. Deletions cut 4 bases from V and 4 bases from J, with 17 bases between. Looked up from germline, CDR1 is MNHEY and CDR2 is SVGEGT. The CDR3 length is 15 residues. CDR3 sequence reads: CASSFKTAIPYEQYF. DNA for the CDR3: TGTGCCAGCAGTTTTAAAACAGCTATTCCATACGAGCAGTACTTC.

This clonotype was detected ten times or more. The junction shows a germline mismatch at one end, possibly a read error. J is TRBJ2-5 and V is TRBV7-2; D remains unclear. Germline assignment: CDR1 SGHTA and CDR2 FQGNSA. The CDR3 covers 13 residues. The CDR3, as DNA: TGTGCCAACAGCTTAGTTGCGGAAGAGACCCAGTACTTC. Its protein is CANSLVAEETQYF.

The genes are TRBV6-1 and TRBJ2-5, with 8 positions matching TRBD1. This CDR3 is 17 amino acids long. Germline loops: CDR1 MNHNS, CDR2 SASEGT. V gave up 2 bases and J gave up 4 bases; unmatched junction bases: 12. For the CDR3, the DNA is TGTGCCAGCAGTGAATCGGGCAGGGGGCTAGGGGGAGAGACCCAGTACTTC. The encoded protein is CASSESGRGLGGETQYF.

In this sample, this clonotype turned up many times. The chain employs TRBV11-2 and TRBJ1-3; D call uncertain. Germline V gene sequence: CDR1 SGHAT, CDR2 FQNNGV. V shed 5 bases and J shed 3 bases, with 11 bases lying between them. CDR3 length: 14 residues. In nucleotides, the CDR3 is TGTGCCAGCAGCCGCCTCGGGGATGGAAACACCATATATTTT. Its protein product is CASSRLGDGNTIYF.

This chain connects TRBV11-2 to TRBJ2-5; D may be TRBD1 or TRBD2 (5 bases each). In germline, CDR1 is SGHAT, CDR2 FQNNGV. The V gene lost 1 base and the J gene lost 1 base, with 16 bases spanning the gap. The CDR3 spans 17 residues. For the CDR3, the DNA is TGTGCCAGCAGCTTAGGGGCGAACGTTGGGGGCCAAGAGACCCAGTACTTC. Translating it yields CASSLGANVGGQETQYF. Based on the CDR3 plus reference TRBV11-2 and TRBJ2-5, the full variable domain is EAGVAQSPRYKIIEKRQSVAFWCNPISGHATLYWYQQILGQGPKLLIQFQNNGVVDDSQLPKDRFSAERLKGVDSTLKIQPAKLEDSAVYLCASSLGANVGGQETQYFGPGTRLLVL.

This clonotype was recorded at least ten times. The chain has TRBV7-3 and TRBJ2-7, with D unresolved. CDR3 length: 15 residues. Germline V gene sequence: CDR1 SGHTA, CDR2 FQGTGA. V was pared by 1 base and J by 2 bases, with 12 bases between. The CDR3: CASSLSGDGAYEQYF. The CDR3 nucleotides are TGTGCCAGCAGCTTAAGTGGCGATGGGGCCTACGAGCAGTACTTC.

This clonotype was recorded at least ten times. This chain joins TRBV6-5 and TRBJ2-5; perhaps TRBD2 as D (7 bases). The length of the CDR3 is 14 residues. The germline gives CDR1 MNHEY, CDR2 SVGAGI. The V end lost 2 bases, the J end lost 5 bases, and 12 bases lay between the germline ends. CDR3 sequence: CASSYRGADETQYF. The DNA for the CDR3 is TGTGCCAGCAGTTACCGGGGGGCTGATGAGACCCAGTACTTC.

This clonotype has ten or more counts. The genes are TRBV12-3 or TRBV12-4 and TRBJ1-1; D is perhaps TRBD1 (5 bases). Trimming pared 2 bases from V and 0 bases from J, leaving 7 bases between. This CDR3 spans 14 amino acids. CDR3 nucleotide sequence: TGTGCCAGCAGTTTAATCAGGGTGAACACTGAAGCTTTCTTT. Translation: CASSLIRVNTEAFF.

This clonotype was observed many times. The chain has TRBV7-8 and TRBJ2-7; D is possibly TRBD2 (7 bases). CDR3 length equals 16 residues. The germline gives CDR1 SGHVS, CDR2 FQNEAQ. Deletions cut 0 bases from V and 2 bases from J, with 14 bases between. The CDR3 protein is CASSLAGGGLTYEQYF. The CDR3 region has the DNA TGTGCCAGCAGCTTAGCGGGGGGGGGCTTAACCTACGAGCAGTACTTC.

This clonotype came up many times. The rearrangement joins TRBV7-2 to TRBJ1-6, with TRBD1 matching over 7 bases. Germline values: CDR1 SGHTA, CDR2 FQGNSA. This CDR3 contains 15 residues. V dropped 2 bases and J dropped 10; count of bases not matched to a gene: 8. In nucleotides, the CDR3 is TGTGCCAGCAGCTTATTGGACAGGCGGAACTCACCCCTCCACTTT. It yields the protein CASSLLDRRNSPLHF.

This clonotype was detected ten times or more. The chain uses TRBV6-2 or TRBV6-3 and TRBJ2-7; 7 bases map to TRBD2. With 8 bases clipped from V and 2 bases from J, the junction kept 15 bases outside the gene matches. From germline, CDR1 is MNHEY and CDR2 SVGEGT. This CDR3 contains 16 residues. CDR3 protein: CASEEPSSGSTYEQYF. The CDR3 coding sequence is TGTGCCAGCGAAGAACCATCTAGCGGCAGTACCTACGAGCAGTACTTC.

Ten or more counts support this clonotype. This sequence joins TRBV19 and TRBJ2-7; 11 bases are a match to TRBD2. The CDR3 is made up of 16 amino acids. J lost 2 bases, V lost 6 bases, and 9 bases had no gene match. Germline CDR1 is LNHDA and CDR2 is SQIVND (reference sequence). CDR3 in amino acids: CASRVAGGPNTYEQYF. The DNA of the CDR3 is TGTGCCAGTAGGGTAGCGGGAGGGCCGAATACCTACGAGCAGTACTTC.

The CDR3 is CATRLAGGLPGTGELFF. The CDR3 region has the DNA TGTGCCACACGACTAGCGGGAGGTCTTCCGGGCACCGGGGAGCTGTTTTTT. The J gene is TRBJ2-2, the V gene TRBV10-3, with 13 nucleotides matching TRBD2. The germline CDR1 and CDR2 sequences are ENHRY and SYGVKD. The CDR3 covers 17 residues. With V trimmed by 10 bases and J by 4 bases, 12 bases remained unmatched.

This clonotype was seen at least ten times. V and J are TRBV7-2 and TRBJ1-2; D gene ambiguous. Germline V gene sequence: CDR1 SGHTA, CDR2 FQGNSA. The germline V and J ends were trimmed by 5 bases and 2 bases, with 9 bases remaining between them. The CDR3 is 13 amino acids. CDR3 protein: CASSQHQNYGYTF. CDR3 nucleotides: TGTGCCAGCAGCCAGCACCAAAACTATGGCTACACCTTC.